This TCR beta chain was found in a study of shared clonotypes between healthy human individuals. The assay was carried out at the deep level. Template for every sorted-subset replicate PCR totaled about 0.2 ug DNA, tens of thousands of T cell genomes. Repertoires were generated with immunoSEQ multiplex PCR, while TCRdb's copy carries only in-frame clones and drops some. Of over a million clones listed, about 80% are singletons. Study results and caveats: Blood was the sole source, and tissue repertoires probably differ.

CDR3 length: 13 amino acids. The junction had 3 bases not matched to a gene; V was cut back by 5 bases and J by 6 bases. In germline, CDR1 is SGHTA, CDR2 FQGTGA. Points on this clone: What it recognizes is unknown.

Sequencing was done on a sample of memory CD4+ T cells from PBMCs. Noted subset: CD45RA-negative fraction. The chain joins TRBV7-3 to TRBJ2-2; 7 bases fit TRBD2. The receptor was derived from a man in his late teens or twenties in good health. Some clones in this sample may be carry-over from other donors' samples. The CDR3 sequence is CASSAREPGELFF. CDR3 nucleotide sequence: TGTGCCAGCAGCGCGCGGGAGCCCGGGGAGCTGTTTTTT.